A selection of T cell receptor beta chains follows, all from one sample in a study of blood T cell repertoires in COVID-19. Only in-frame clones appear in the TCRdb table, and some are missing; sequencing was by immunoSEQ multiplex PCR. The sample holds about 73,000 clones, about 88% seen once. The sample taken for sequencing was peripheral blood. The receptors derive from a man older than 75 with acute or convalescent COVID-19. The CDR3 runs from the conserved cysteine through the conserved F or W.

v_gene,j_gene,CDR3aa
TRBV9,TRBJ1-2,CASSRTGNYGYTF
TRBV2,TRBJ1-4,CASILLGANEKLFF
TRBV2,TRBJ2-1,CASSDGFGASGNNEQFF
TRBV6-1,TRBJ2-6,CASSVPRGVGANVLTF
TRBV25-1,TRBJ1-6,CASSGETGWGSPLHF
TRBV12-3/TRBV12-4,TRBJ1-2,CASRDRGYGYTF
TRBV6-5,TRBJ2-3,CASSSSAGWDTQYF
TRBV5-5,TRBJ2-2,CASSLGSTGELFF
TRBV21-1,TRBJ1-2,CASSSDRQAADGYTF
TRBV2,TRBJ2-3,CASSEGSGGGPDTQYF
TRBV19,TRBJ2-7,CASSISGGDTYEQYF
TRBV29-1,TRBJ2-2,CSVYPGSTGELFF
TRBV12-3/TRBV12-4,TRBJ1-2,CASSRLITGSYTF
TRBV5-6,TRBJ2-7,CASSLRDRGRSEYF
TRBV15,TRBJ1-2,CATEGGRSYGYTF
TRBV2,TRBJ2-6,CASSAWTGGRTTSSGANVLTF
TRBV6-4,TRBJ2-3,CAADRVRDTQYF
TRBV2,TRBJ1-2,CASARDQSLSGYTF
TRBV28,TRBJ1-2,CASSFGRANYGYTF
TRBV15,TRBJ2-1,CATSRNNNEQFF
TRBV19,TRBJ1-1,CASSPKAGYLTEAFF
TRBV9,TRBJ2-7,CASSVVGGEQYF
TRBV11-2,TRBJ2-1,CASSLGGGAVVF
TRBV6-5,TRBJ1-3,CASSQTAGNTIYF